This TCR beta chain was sequenced in a study of blood T cell repertoires in COVID-19. Looking at the study overall: Acute and convalescent COVID-19 samples came from the United States, Italy and Spain. T cells, B-cell-depleted T cells, or PBMCs supplied cDNA or gDNA.

CDR1 and CDR2 (germline): SGHRS, YFSETQ. The CDR3 is 14 residues long. V gave up 0 bases and J gave up 2 bases, with 5 bases separating them. Original processing methods: Amplification from reference gene primers served as the basis for estimated nucleated cell counts. Here immunoSEQ multiplex PCR was the method, and the copy in TCRdb shows in-frame clones only, minus some. V and J calls and clone size are as listed in that table; D and trimming were resolved from the DNA. This sample has approximately 100,000 clones; about 90% occur once, and the top ten carry around 15%. What was sequenced was peripheral blood. The clonotype originates from a man aged 50 to 60 with acute or convalescent COVID-19. The chain combines TRBV5-1 with TRBJ2-2; D gene uncertain. CDR3 sequence: CASSLGHNTGELFF. DNA for the CDR3: TGCGCCAGCAGCTTGGGGCATAACACCGGGGAGCTGTTTTTT. Full variable domain (remainder filled in from reference TRBV5-1 and TRBJ2-2): KAGVTQTPRYLIKTRGQQVTLSCSPISGHRSVSWYQQTPGQGLQFLFEYFSETQRNKGNFPGRFSGRQFSNSRSEMNVSTLELGDSALYLCASSLGHNTGELFFGEGSRLTVL.